Sequencing of this T cell receptor (beta chain) was carried out in a study of blood T cell repertoires in COVID-19. Study in general: The United States, Italy and Spain provided the acute and convalescent COVID-19 samples. Nucleic acid was either cDNA or gDNA, and it came from T cells, B-cell-depleted T cells, or PBMCs.

Some clones are missing from TCRdb's copy, which holds only in-frame ones; the method was immunoSEQ multiplex PCR. The sample has approximately 300,000 clones; 87% are singletons. Those who participated ranged in age from roughly 18 to 89 years and resided in roughly 26 US areas. Researchers sorted participants into cohorts using their self-reported clinical history. Turning to this clone: Other DNA sequences in this sample translate to the same CDR3.

Germline assignment: CDR1 MNHEY and CDR2 SMNVEV (reference sequence). V gave up 3 bases and J gave up 1 base; unmatched junction bases: 0. The CDR3 has 14 amino acids. The rearrangement uses TRBV27 and TRBJ2-7, with 10 bases aligning to TRBD1. Sequenced material: PBMCs or T cells enriched from blood (not recorded which). The clonotype comes from a young woman who had recovered from COVID-19. CDR3 coding DNA: TGTGCCAGCAGTTTGGGACAGGGGTCCTACGAGCAGTACTTC. It translates to CASSLGQGSYEQYF.